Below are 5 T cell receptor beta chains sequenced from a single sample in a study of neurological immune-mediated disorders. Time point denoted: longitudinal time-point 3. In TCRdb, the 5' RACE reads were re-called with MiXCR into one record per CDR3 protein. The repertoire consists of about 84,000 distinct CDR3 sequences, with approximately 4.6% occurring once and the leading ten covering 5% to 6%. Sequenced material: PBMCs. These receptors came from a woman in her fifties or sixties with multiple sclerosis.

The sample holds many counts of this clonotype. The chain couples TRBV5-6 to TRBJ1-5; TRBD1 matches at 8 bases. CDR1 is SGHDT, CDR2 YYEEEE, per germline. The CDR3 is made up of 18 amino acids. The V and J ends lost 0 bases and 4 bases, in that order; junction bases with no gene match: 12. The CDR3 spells CASSLARTGTARNQPQHF. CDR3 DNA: TGTGCCAGCAGCTTGGCCAGGACAGGGACCGCTAGGAATCAGCCCCAGCATTTT.

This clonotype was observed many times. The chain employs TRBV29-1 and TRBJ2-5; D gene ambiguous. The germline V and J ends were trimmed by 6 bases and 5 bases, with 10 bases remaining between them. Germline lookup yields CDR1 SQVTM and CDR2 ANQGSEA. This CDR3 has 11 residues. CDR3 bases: TGCAGCGTCGCTGAGTTGGAGACCCAGTACTTC. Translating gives CSVAELETQYF.

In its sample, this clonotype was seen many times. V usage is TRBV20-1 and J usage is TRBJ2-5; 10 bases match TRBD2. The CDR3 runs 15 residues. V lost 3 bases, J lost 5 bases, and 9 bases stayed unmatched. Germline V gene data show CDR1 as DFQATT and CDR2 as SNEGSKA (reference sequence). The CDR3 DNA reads TGCAGTGCTAGCCCACTAGCGGGGAGGGGTGAGACCCAGTACTTC. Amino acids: CSASPLAGRGETQYF.

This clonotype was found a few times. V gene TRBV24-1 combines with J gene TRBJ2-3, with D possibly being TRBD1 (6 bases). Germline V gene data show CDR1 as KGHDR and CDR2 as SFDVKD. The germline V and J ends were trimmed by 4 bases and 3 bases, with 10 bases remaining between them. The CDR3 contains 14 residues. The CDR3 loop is CATSERGKTDTQYF. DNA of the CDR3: TGTGCCACCAGTGAGAGGGGGAAGACAGATACGCAGTATTTT.

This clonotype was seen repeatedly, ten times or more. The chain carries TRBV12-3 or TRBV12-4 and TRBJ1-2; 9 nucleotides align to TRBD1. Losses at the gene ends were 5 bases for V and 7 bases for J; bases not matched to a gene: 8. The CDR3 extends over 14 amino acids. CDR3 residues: CASSLDRGKGGYTF. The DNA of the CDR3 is TGTGCCAGCAGTCTGGACAGGGGCAAGGGTGGCTACACCTTC.